These 29 T cell receptor beta chains originate from one sample sequenced in a study of cytomegalovirus exposure and HLA in healthy donors. PCR was performed using 60 Vbeta and 13 Jbeta primers. Repertoires were generated with immunoSEQ multiplex PCR, while TCRdb's copy carries only in-frame clones and drops some. The sample holds some 120,000 clones, around 77% seen once. Specimen: PBMCs. These receptors were taken from a woman between 35 and 50 years old in good health and CMV-seropositive.

Of note for this clone: A read error may account for a junction end that differs from germline. The genes are TRBV5-1 and TRBJ2-7; the match to TRBD2 covers 7 bases. Per germline, CDR1 SGHRS and CDR2 YFSETQ. The length of the CDR3 is 14 residues. The CDR3 coding sequence is TGCGCCAGCAGCTTGGAGGGAGGGACCTACGCGCAGTACTTC. Its protein product is CASSLEGGTYAQYF. The whole variable domain, remainder taken from reference TRBV5-1 and TRBJ2-7, is KAGVTQTPRYLIKTRGQQVTLSCSPISGHRSVSWYQQTPGQGLQFLFEYFSETQRNKGNFPGRFSGRQFSNSRSEMNVSTLELGDSALYLCASSLEGGTYAQYFGPGTRLTVT.

In its sample, this clone was seen once. One end of the junction does not line up with germline, which may come from a read error. The chain uses TRBV5-1 and TRBJ2-3; D is uncertain. The CDR3 is made up of 15 amino acids. Germline lookup yields CDR1 SGHRS and CDR2 YFSETQ. CDR3 nucleotides: TGCGCCAACAGCTTGAGAACGGTAGGCACAGATACGCAGTATTTT. This sequence encodes CANSLRTVGTDTQYF.

This sequence joins TRBV6-1 and TRBJ2-5; 9 nucleotides match TRBD1. Trimming at V came to 6 bases and at J to 3 bases, leaving 8 bases not matched to a gene. Germline loops: CDR1 MNHNS, CDR2 SASEGT. This CDR3 is 15 amino acids long. CDR3 nucleotides: TGTGCCAGCAGAACCATCTGGACAGGGGAAGAGACCCAGTACTTC. It yields the protein CASRTIWTGEETQYF.

CDR3 coding DNA: TGTGCCAGCAGCATAGGAACAGGAAACACCATATATTTT. Its protein is CASSIGTGNTIYF. The chain is built from TRBV7-9 and TRBJ1-3; D remains unclear. Germline CDR1 SEHNR, CDR2 FQNEAQ (reference sequence). Trimming left V 5 bases short and J 4 bases short, with 9 bases between. This CDR3 spans 13 amino acids.

The chain is built from TRBV5-1 and TRBJ1-1, with a weak D call TRBD1 (6 bases). Trimming took off 4 bases at V and 0 bases at J, with 19 bases between the two ends. Germline CDR1 SGHRS, CDR2 YFSETQ. The CDR3 runs to 17 residues. CDR3 amino acids: CASSPGGGQGMNTEAFF. CDR3 coding DNA: TGCGCCAGCAGCCCCGGGGGGGGACAAGGCATGAACACTGAAGCTTTCTTT.

The gene calls are TRBV5-5 and TRBJ1-1; 9 positions agree with TRBD1. The CDR3 runs to 16 residues. Germline CDR1 is SGHKS and CDR2 is YYEKEE (reference sequence). V lost 5 bases and J lost 3; bases outside the gene matches: 11. The CDR3 region is CASRNRGRLGDTEAFF. DNA for the CDR3: TGTGCCAGCAGGAACAGGGGGCGCTTGGGGGACACTGAAGCTTTCTTT. Drawing the rest from reference TRBV5-5 and TRBJ1-1, the complete variable domain is DAGVTQSPTHLIKTRGQQVTLRCSPISGHKSVSWYQQVLGQGPQFIFQYYEKEERGRGNFPDRFSARQFPNYSSELNVNALLLGDSALYLCASRNRGRLGDTEAFFGQGTRLTVV.

The count of this clone is one. The V and J genes are TRBV7-2 and TRBJ1-4; 7 bases map to TRBD1. Germline V gene data show CDR1 as SGHTA and CDR2 as FQGNSA. The V and J ends lost 0 bases and 8 bases, in that order; junction bases with no gene match: 6. The CDR3 contains 15 residues. CDR3 nucleotides: TGTGCCAGCAGCTTAGCTGGAACAGGGGAAGAAAAACTGTTTTTT. Amino acid sequence: CASSLAGTGEEKLFF.

The chain carries TRBV27 and TRBJ2-1; 7 bases map to TRBD2. The junction had 9 bases not matched to a gene; V was cut back by 3 bases and J by 10 bases. From germline, CDR1 is MNHEY and CDR2 SMNVEV (reference sequence). CDR3 length: 14 amino acids. The CDR3 DNA reads as TGTGCCAGCAGTTTCCTTACTAGCGTGGGCGAGCAGTTCTTC. Its translation is CASSFLTSVGEQFF.

The chain links TRBV30 to TRBJ1-3; D not resolved. Germline CDR1 and CDR2: GTSNPN and SVGIG (reference sequence). CDR3 length: 14 residues. V shed 4 bases and J shed 0 bases, with 10 bases lying between them. As DNA, the CDR3 is TGTGCCTGGACCCCCCCCAGCTCTGGAAACACCATATATTTT. This encodes CAWTPPSSGNTIYF.

V is TRBV14 and J is TRBJ2-7, with 9 bases aligning to TRBD1. V gave up 4 bases and J gave up 3 bases; unmatched junction bases: 10. The V gene's germline CDR1 is SGHDN and CDR2 FVKESK. This CDR3 comprises 16 residues. CDR3 in DNA: TGTGCCAGCAGCCGAGTGACAGGGGGTGAGGGCTACGAGCAGTACTTC. This encodes CASSRVTGGEGYEQYF. Using reference TRBV14 and TRBJ2-7 for the parts outside the CDR3, the full variable domain is EAGVTQFPSHSVIEKGQTVTLRCDPISGHDNLYWYRRVMGKEIKFLLHFVKESKQDESGMPNNRFLAERTGGTYSTLKVQPAELEDSGVYFCASSRVTGGEGYEQYFGPGTRLTVT.

This clone has only one observation. The chain uses TRBV30 and TRBJ2-1, with 7 bases identical to TRBD1. The germline CDR1 and CDR2 sequences are GTSNPN and SVGIG (reference sequence). The CDR3 loop spans 12 amino acids. V was clipped by 5 bases and J by 9 bases; unmatched bases: 7. This CDR3 reads CAWGQAHGEQFF. CDR3 nucleotides: TGTGCCTGGGGACAGGCCCACGGTGAGCAGTTCTTC.

The CDR3 sequence is CASSRGQYSNQPQHF. CDR3 bases: TGTGCCAGCAGCCGTGGACAGTATAGCAATCAGCCCCAGCATTTT. The chain employs TRBV5-8 and TRBJ1-5; weak D call: TRBD1 (6 bases). The CDR3 has 15 residues. The V end lost 4 bases, the J end lost 0 bases, and 11 bases lay between the germline ends. Germline CDR1 reads SGHTS; CDR2 reads YDEGEE.

There are a few counts of this clone. This sequence joins TRBV7-2 and TRBJ1-5; D gene uncertain. The CDR3 is 15 amino acids. With 5 bases removed from V and 2 bases from J, the gap between germline ends came to 13 bases. Germline CDR1 and CDR2: SGHTA and FQGNSA. CDR3 loop: CASSLQSGRNQPQHF. In DNA form, the CDR3 reads TGTGCCAGCAGCCTCCAATCTGGGCGCAATCAGCCCCAGCATTTT. The full variable domain, its missing parts supplied by reference TRBV7-2 and TRBJ1-5, is GAGVSQSPSNKVTEKGKDVELRCDPISGHTALYWYRQSLGQGLEFLIYFQGNSAPDKSGLPSDRFSAERTGGSVSTLTIQRTQQEDSAVYLCASSLQSGRNQPQHFGDGTRLSIL.

This sequence joins TRBV30 and TRBJ2-7; 9 nucleotides line up with TRBD2. After removal of 2 bases from V and 5 bases from J, the junction contained 7 bases not matched to a gene. CDR1 is GTSNPN and CDR2 is SVGIG in the germline V gene (reference sequence). The CDR3 consists of 14 residues. The chain's CDR3 is CAWSPGLAFHEQYF. As DNA, the CDR3 is TGTGCCTGGAGTCCGGGACTAGCTTTCCACGAGCAGTACTTC.

The chain is built from TRBV29-1 and TRBJ2-3, with D uncertain. This CDR3 contains 14 residues. Looked up from germline, CDR1 is SQVTM and CDR2 is ANQGSEA. V was shortened by 4 bases and J by 4 bases, with 15 bases between the two germline ends. The CDR3 nucleotides read TGCAGCGTTGTAACGGCGCAGGTGGCAGATACGCAGTATTTT. Encoded protein: CSVVTAQVADTQYF.

The rearrangement uses TRBV2 and TRBJ2-2, with 7 positions matching TRBD2. This CDR3 is built from 16 residues. Germline V CDR1 and CDR2: SNHLY, FYNNEI. V was pared by 4 bases and J by 4 bases, with 9 bases of the junction left unmatched. The CDR3 DNA is TGTGCCAGCAGTGGGGGGGGAGGGCCTGTCACCGGGGAGCTGTTTTTT. Translation: CASSGGGGPVTGELFF.

This sequence joins TRBV30 and TRBJ1-6; D not resolved. The CDR3 has 13 residues. V dropped 0 bases and J dropped 9 bases, with 9 bases sitting between them. The germline V gene encodes CDR1 GTSNPN and CDR2 SVGIG (reference sequence). CDR3 protein: CAWSVGGPSPLHF. The CDR3 DNA follows: TGTGCCTGGAGTGTAGGTGGGCCTTCACCCCTCCACTTT. Full variable domain (outside the CDR3, taken from reference TRBV30 and TRBJ1-6): SQTIHQWPATLVQPVGSPLSLECTVEGTSNPNLYWYRQAAGRGLQLLFYSVGIGQISSEVPQNLSASRPQDRQFILSSKKLLLSDSGFYLCAWSVGGPSPLHFGNGTRLTVT.

In this sample, this clone turned up once. V and J are TRBV28 and TRBJ1-5, with D perhaps TRBD1 (5 bases). Germline V gene data show CDR1 as MDHEN and CDR2 as SYDVKM. The germline V and J ends were trimmed by 6 bases and 3 bases, with 9 bases remaining between them. This CDR3 is built from 13 residues. The CDR3: CASRGGVNQPQHF. CDR3 in DNA: TGTGCCAGCAGGGGGGGGGTCAATCAGCCCCAGCATTTT. Based on the CDR3 plus reference TRBV28 and TRBJ1-5, the full variable domain is DVKVTQSSRYLVKRTGEKVFLECVQDMDHENMFWYRQDPGLGLRLIYFSYDVKMKEKGDIPEGYSVSREKKERFSLILESASTNQTSMYLCASRGGVNQPQHFGDGTRLSIL.

This rearrangement joins TRBV5-5 to TRBJ2-6, with a weak D call TRBD2 (6 bases). The ends were cut back, 4 bases at V and 3 bases at J, with 11 bases in the middle. Germline V gene data show CDR1 as SGHKS and CDR2 as YYEKEE (reference sequence). The CDR3 is 15 amino acids. The CDR3 nucleotides read TGTGCCAGCAGCAGGAGGGGAGGTGGGGCCAACGTCCTGACTTTC. As protein: CASSRRGGGANVLTF.

The chain couples TRBV5-4 to TRBJ1-1, with D perhaps TRBD1 (6 bases). This CDR3 has 15 residues. Germline assignment: CDR1 SGHNT and CDR2 YYREEE (reference sequence). Trimming stripped 2 bases from V and 1 base from J, with 12 bases between. The CDR3 bases are TGTGCCAGCAGCTTTTACAGGGAGACGAACACTGAAGCTTTCTTT. Translation: CASSFYRETNTEAFF. The full variable domain, completed using reference TRBV5-4 and TRBJ1-1, is ETGVTQSPTHLIKTRGQQVTLRCSSQSGHNTVSWYQQALGQGPQFIFQYYREEENGRGNFPPRFSGLQFPNYSSELNVNALELDDSALYLCASSFYRETNTEAFFGQGTRLTVV.

This chain joins TRBV5-1 and TRBJ1-1; D gene unclear. CDR3 size: 14 residues. The ends were cut back, 1 base at V and 4 bases at J, with 11 bases in the middle. Germline values: CDR1 SGHRS, CDR2 YFSETQ. The CDR3 protein is CASSLSGIPTEAFF. DNA of the CDR3: TGCGCCAGCAGCTTGTCGGGGATTCCCACTGAAGCTTTCTTT.

This clone showed up just a few times. V and J are TRBV29-1 and TRBJ1-1, with D maybe TRBD1 (6 bases). Germline V gene lookup returns CDR1 SQVTM and CDR2 ANQGSEA. V gave up 0 bases and J gave up 5 bases, with 13 bases separating them. CDR3 size: 14 residues. The chain's CDR3 is CSVEEPGGRTEAFF. The CDR3 nucleotides are TGCAGCGTTGAAGAACCTGGGGGCCGTACTGAAGCTTTCTTT. Complete variable domain (other parts from reference TRBV29-1 and TRBJ1-1): SAVISQKPSRDICQRGTSLTIQCQVDSQVTMMFWYRQQPGQSLTLIATANQGSEATYESGFVIDKFPISRPNLTFSTLTVSNMSPEDSSIYLCSVEEPGGRTEAFFGQGTRLTVV.

The chain uses TRBV30 and TRBJ2-1, with 7 bases aligning to TRBD2. Per the germline V gene, CDR1 is GTSNPN and CDR2 is SVGIG (reference sequence). With 4 bases clipped from V and 1 base from J, the junction kept 19 bases outside the gene matches. The CDR3 totals 19 residues. The CDR3 DNA sequence: TGTGCCTGGAACCTATGGGGGGGAGTGGGACTTGGGTCCTACAATGAGCAGTTCTTC. This encodes CAWNLWGGVGLGSYNEQFF.

The chain recombines TRBV28 with TRBJ1-1; possibly TRBD1 for D (5 bases). Trimming cost V 6 bases and J 5 bases, with 13 bases left between them. Looked up from germline, CDR1 is MDHEN and CDR2 is SYDVKM. This CDR3 has 13 residues. The CDR3 DNA reads TGTGCCAGCAGGATGCGGGGCAGGACTGAAGCTTTCTTT. It specifies CASRMRGRTEAFF.

The rearrangement joins TRBV28 to TRBJ2-7; 7 bases fit TRBD2. Germline-derived CDR1 and CDR2 are MDHEN and SYDVKM. The CDR3 runs to 14 residues. V gave up 3 bases and J gave up 2 bases; unmatched junction bases: 4. This CDR3 reads CASSLGGKAYEQYF. DNA for the CDR3: TGTGCCAGCAGTTTGGGGGGGAAGGCCTACGAGCAGTACTTC.

This clone was counted only a few times. The V call is TRBV6-5, the J call TRBJ2-4; 7 bases map to TRBD1. The trim removed 6 bases at V and 3 bases at J, leaving 5 bases unmatched. Germline-derived CDR1 and CDR2 are MNHEY and SVGAGI. The CDR3 has 14 amino acids. This chain's CDR3 is CASRVQGSKNIQYF. CDR3 in DNA: TGTGCCAGCAGGGTACAGGGGAGCAAAAACATTCAGTACTTC.

The CDR3 bases are TGCGCCAGCAGCCAAGATACAGGGTGGAATCAGCCCCAGCATTTT. It encodes CASSQDTGWNQPQHF. The chain links TRBV4-1 to TRBJ1-5, with a possible D match to TRBD1 (6 bases). Germline V gives CDR1 MGHRA, CDR2 YSYEKL. CDR3 length: 15 amino acids. V lost 0 bases and J 4 bases, leaving 10 bases between the germline ends.

This clone has a single count. V usage is TRBV11-1 and J usage is TRBJ1-1, with D uncertain. Trimming left V 1 base short and J 5 bases short, with 8 bases between. The CDR3 has 13 amino acids. From germline, CDR1 is SGHAT and CDR2 FQDESV (reference sequence). For the CDR3, the DNA is TGTGCCAGCAGCTTAGGGTCGGGGACTGAAGCTTTCTTT. It specifies CASSLGSGTEAFF.

The chain carries TRBV7-9 and TRBJ2-1, with D possibly matching TRBD2 (5 bases). Trimming removed 5 bases from V and 0 bases from J, with 20 bases in between. CDR1 is SEHNR and CDR2 is FQNEAQ in the germline V gene (reference sequence). This CDR3 contains 18 residues. CDR3 loop: CASSTPPRAPSSYNEQFF. The CDR3 nucleotides read TGTGCCAGCAGCACACCCCCGCGGGCTCCCAGCTCCTACAATGAGCAGTTCTTC. Together with reference TRBV7-9 and TRBJ2-1, the CDR3 gives the full variable domain: DTGVSQNPRHKITKRGQNVTFRCDPISEHNRLYWYRQTLGQGPEFLTYFQNEAQLEKSRLLSDRFSAERPKGSFSTLEIQRTEQGDSAMYLCASSTPPRAPSSYNEQFFGPGTRLTVL.